The subject of this entry is one T cell receptor (beta chain). The antigen is unknown. This record belongs to a study of T cells expressing NK-cell markers. Study in general: Seven donors tested HCMV-seropositive and one tested seronegative among the eight sequenced.

UMIs accompanied the 5'RACE template switching by which TCR beta cDNA was made. For each CDR3 protein, TCRdb gives one entry from its re-call of the 5' RACE reads, without DNA. The table lists over 250,000 distinct CDR3 sequences. Study results and limitations: Once again these clonotypes came out on top in the CD3+CD56-NKG2C+ fraction of four donors.

The CDR3 has 14 residues. This TCR came from a woman aged 18 to 75 in good health. The chain carries TRBV12-3 or TRBV12-4 and TRBJ2-5. The sample taken for sequencing was blood T cells: a sorted CD56 or NKG2C T cell subset, CD4+ or CD8+ T cells, or bulk PBMC T cells (not recorded which). CDR3 sequence: CASREERGFQTQYF.